This T cell receptor beta chain emerged from a study of radiotherapy plus CTLA-4 blockade in lung cancer. About this clone itself: Its antigen is as yet unknown.

Method: immunoSEQ multiplex PCR; TCRdb's copy keeps in-frame clones and lacks some. The table includes 75,000 to 95,000 clones, roughly 70% detected once. This CDR3 region has 16 residues. Trimming stripped 6 bases from V and 4 bases from J, with 19 bases between. Looked up from germline, CDR1 is MDHEN and CDR2 is SYDVKM. Regarding the study as a whole: Tumor-origin TCR clones grew in blood after radiotherapy plus ipilimumab.

Ipilimumab-mediated CTLA-4 blockade plus focal radiation was given to patients having chemo-refractory metastatic non-small-cell lung cancer. The clonotype originates from a human donor with non-small cell lung cancer that progressed on radiotherapy plus ipilimumab. The sequencing here drew on peripheral blood, taken from a patient treated with radiotherapy plus ipilimumab. The chain recombines TRBV28 with TRBJ1-5; a possible D gene is TRBD1 (6 bases). The CDR3 protein is CASRLRRGGGNQPQHF. Written as DNA, the CDR3 is TGTGCCAGCAGACTCCGACGAGGGGGAGGGAATCAGCCCCAGCATTTT.